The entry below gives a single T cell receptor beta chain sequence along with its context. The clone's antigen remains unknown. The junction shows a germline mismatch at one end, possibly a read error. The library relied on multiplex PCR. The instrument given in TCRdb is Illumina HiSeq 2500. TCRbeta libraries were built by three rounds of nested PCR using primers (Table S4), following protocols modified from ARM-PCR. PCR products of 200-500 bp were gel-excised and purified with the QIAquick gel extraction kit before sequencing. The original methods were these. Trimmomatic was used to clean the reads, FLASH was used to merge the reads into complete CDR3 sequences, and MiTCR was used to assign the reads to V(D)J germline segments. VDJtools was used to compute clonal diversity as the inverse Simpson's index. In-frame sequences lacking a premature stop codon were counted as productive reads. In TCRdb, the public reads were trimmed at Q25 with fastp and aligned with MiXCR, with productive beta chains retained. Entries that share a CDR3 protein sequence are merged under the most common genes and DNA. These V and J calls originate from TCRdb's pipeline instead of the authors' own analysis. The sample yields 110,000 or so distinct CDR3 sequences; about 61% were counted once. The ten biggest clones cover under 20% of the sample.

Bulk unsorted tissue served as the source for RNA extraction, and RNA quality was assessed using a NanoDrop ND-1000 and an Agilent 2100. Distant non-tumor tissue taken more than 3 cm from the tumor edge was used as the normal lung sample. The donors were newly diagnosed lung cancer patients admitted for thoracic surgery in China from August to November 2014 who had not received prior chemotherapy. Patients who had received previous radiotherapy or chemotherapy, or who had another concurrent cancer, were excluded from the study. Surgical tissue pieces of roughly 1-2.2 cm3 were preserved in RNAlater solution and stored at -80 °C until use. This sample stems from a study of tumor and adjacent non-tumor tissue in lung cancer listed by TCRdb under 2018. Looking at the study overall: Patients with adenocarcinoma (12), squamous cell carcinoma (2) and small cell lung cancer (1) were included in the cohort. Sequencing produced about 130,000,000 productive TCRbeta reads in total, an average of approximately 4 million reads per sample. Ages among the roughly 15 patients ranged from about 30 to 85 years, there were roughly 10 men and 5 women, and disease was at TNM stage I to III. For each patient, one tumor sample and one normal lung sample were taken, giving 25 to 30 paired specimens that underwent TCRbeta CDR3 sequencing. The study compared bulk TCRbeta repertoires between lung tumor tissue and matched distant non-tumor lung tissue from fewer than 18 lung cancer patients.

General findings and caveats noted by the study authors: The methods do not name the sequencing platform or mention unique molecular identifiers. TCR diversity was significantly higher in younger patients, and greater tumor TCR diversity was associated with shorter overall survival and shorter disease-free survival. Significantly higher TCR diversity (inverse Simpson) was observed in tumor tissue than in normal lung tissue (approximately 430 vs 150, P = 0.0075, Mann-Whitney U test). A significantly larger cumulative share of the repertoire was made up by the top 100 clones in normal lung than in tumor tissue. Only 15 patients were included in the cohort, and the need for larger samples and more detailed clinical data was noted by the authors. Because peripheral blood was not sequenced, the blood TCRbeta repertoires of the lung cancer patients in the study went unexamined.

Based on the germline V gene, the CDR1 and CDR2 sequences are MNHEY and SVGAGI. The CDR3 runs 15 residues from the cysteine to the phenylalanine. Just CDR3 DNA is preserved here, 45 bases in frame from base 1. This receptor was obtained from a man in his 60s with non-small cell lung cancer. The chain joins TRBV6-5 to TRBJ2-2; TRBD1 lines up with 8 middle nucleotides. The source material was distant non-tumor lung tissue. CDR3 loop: CASRPDRGSGGELYF. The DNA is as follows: TGTGCCAGCAGACCCGACAGGGGAAGCGGCGGGGAGCTGTATTTT.